This T cell receptor beta chain stems from a study of cytomegalovirus exposure and HLA in healthy donors. The PCR ran on 60 Vbeta and 13 Jbeta primers. The protocol was immunoSEQ multiplex PCR, while the TCRdb copy is restricted to in-frame clones and leaves out a portion. The repertoire has fewer than 250,000 clones, around 80% of them found once; the top ten carry under 2%. This clone was observed a handful of times. Sequencing used PBMCs. This TCR derives from a man aged 35 to 55 in good health and CMV-seropositive.

DNA for the CDR3: TGTGCCAGCAGAACACTTGTTCGAGGTGCAGATACGCAGTATTTT. This gives the protein CASRTLVRGADTQYF. The J gene is TRBJ2-3, the V gene TRBV5-6; D remains ambiguous. The V gene's germline CDR1 is SGHDT and CDR2 YYEEEE. The CDR3 loop spans 15 amino acids. The V and J ends lost 5 bases and 4 bases respectively, with 17 bases between them.